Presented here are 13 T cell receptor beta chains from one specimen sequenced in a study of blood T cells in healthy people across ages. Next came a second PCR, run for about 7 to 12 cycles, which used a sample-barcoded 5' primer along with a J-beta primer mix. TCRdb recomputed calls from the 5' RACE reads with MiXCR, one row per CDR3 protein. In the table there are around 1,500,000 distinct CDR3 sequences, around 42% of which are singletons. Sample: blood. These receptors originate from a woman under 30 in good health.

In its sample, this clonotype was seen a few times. CDR3 sequence (DNA): TGCAGCGTCCCTGGGCGGTACAATGAGCAGTTCTTC. Residues: CSVPGRYNEQFF. V is TRBV29-1 and J is TRBJ2-1, with D hard to call. This CDR3 spans 12 amino acids. Germline V gene data show CDR1 as SQVTM and CDR2 as ANQGSEA. V gave up 6 bases and J gave up 4 bases, with 10 bases separating them.

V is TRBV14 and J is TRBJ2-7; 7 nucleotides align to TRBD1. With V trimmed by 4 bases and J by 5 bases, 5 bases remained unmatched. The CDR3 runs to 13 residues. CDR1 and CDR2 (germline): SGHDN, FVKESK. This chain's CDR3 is CASSRSDRHEQYF. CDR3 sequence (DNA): TGTGCCAGCAGCCGATCGGACAGGCACGAGCAGTACTTC. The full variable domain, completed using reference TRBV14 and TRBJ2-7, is EAGVTQFPSHSVIEKGQTVTLRCDPISGHDNLYWYRRVMGKEIKFLLHFVKESKQDESGMPNNRFLAERTGGTYSTLKVQPAELEDSGVYFCASSRSDRHEQYFGPGTRLTVT.

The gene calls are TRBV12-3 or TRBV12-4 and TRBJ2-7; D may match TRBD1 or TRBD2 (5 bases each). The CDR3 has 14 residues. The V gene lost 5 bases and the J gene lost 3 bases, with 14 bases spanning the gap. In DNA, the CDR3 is TGTGCCAGCAGTGGGGCAGGGAGAGGCTACGAGCAGTACTTC. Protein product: CASSGAGRGYEQYF.

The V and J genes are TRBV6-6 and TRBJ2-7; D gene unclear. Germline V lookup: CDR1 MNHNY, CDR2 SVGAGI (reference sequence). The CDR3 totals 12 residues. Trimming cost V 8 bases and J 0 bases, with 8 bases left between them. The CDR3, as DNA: TGTGCCAGCTCGACCCCCTCCTACGAGCAGTACTTC. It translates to CASSTPSYEQYF.

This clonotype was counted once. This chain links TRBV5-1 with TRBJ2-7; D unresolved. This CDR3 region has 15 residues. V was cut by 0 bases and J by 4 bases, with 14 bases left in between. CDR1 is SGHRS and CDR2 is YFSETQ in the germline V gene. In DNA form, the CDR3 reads TGCGCCAGCAGCTTGGCCCTTTCGTCTGAGTACGAGCAGTACTTC. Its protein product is CASSLALSSEYEQYF.

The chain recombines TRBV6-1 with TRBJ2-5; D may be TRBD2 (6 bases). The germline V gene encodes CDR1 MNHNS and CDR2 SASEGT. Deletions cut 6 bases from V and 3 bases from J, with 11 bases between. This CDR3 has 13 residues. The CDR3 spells CASRRGAEETQYF. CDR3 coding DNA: TGTGCCAGCAGGCGGGGCGCGGAAGAGACCCAGTACTTC.

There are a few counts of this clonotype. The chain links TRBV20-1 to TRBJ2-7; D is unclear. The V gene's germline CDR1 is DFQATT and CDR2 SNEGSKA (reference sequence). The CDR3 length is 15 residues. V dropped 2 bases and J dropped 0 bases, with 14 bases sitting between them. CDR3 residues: CSARSADLSSYEQYF. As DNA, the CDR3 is TGCAGTGCTAGATCGGCCGACCTGAGCTCCTACGAGCAGTACTTC.

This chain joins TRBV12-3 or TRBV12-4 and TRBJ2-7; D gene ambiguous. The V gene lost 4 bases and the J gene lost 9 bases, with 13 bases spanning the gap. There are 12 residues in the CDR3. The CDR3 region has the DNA TGTGCCAGCAGTTCATCTTGGGGATCGCAGTACTTC. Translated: CASSSSWGSQYF.

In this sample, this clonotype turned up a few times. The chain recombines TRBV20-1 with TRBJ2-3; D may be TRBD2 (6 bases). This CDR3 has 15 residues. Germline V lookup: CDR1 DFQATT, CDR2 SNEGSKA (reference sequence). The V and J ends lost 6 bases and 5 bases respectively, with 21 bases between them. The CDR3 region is CSALSLGTALDTQYF. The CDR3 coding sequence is TGCAGTGCATTGAGTTTGGGGACTGCTCTAGATACGCAGTATTTT.

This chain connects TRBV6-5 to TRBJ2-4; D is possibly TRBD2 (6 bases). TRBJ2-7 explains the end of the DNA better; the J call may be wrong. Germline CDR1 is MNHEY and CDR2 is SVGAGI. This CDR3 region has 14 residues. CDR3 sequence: CASSYRGGPAEQYF. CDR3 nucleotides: TGTGCCAGCAGCTACCGAGGAGGGCCGGCCGAGCAGTACTTC.

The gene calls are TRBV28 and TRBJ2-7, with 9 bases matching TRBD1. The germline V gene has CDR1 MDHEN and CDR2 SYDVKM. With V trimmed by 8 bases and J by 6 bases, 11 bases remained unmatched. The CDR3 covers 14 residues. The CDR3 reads CASGPGTGPREQYF. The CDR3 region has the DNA TGTGCCAGCGGGCCCGGGACAGGGCCGCGCGAGCAGTACTTC.

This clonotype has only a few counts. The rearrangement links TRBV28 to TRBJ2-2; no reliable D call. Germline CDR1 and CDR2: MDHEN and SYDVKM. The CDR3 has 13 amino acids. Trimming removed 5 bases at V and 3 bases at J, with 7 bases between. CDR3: CASSSRDTGELFF. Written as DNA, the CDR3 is TGTGCCAGCAGTAGCAGAGACACCGGGGAGCTGTTTTTT.

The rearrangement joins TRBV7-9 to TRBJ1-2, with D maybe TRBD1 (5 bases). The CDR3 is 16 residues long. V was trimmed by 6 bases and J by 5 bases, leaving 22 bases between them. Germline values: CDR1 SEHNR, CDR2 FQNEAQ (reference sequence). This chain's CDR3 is CASSSAPSGGGYGYTF. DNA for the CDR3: TGTGCCAGCAGTTCAGCCCCCTCGGGCGGGGGGTATGGCTACACCTTC.